Below are 5 T cell receptor beta chains sequenced from a single sample in a study of blood T cell repertoires in COVID-19. Using immunoSEQ multiplex PCR, the repertoire was profiled, and TCRdb retains in-frame clones only, with some absent. Among 150,000 or so clones listed, about 90% were seen once. The specimen sequenced was PBMCs or T cells enriched from blood (not recorded which). The receptor set was obtained from a woman in her forties or fifties who had recovered from COVID-19.

The chain links TRBV27 to TRBJ1-5, with D perhaps TRBD1 (5 bases). In germline, CDR1 is MNHEY, CDR2 SMNVEV (reference sequence). Trimming pared 6 bases from V and 7 bases from J, leaving 16 bases between. The CDR3 covers 14 residues. The CDR3, as DNA: TGTGCCAGCAGGGAGGGGCAGCTAAGGCAGCCCCAGCATTTT. Translation gives CASREGQLRQPQHF.

The chain carries TRBV19 and TRBJ1-5, with 7 positions matching TRBD1. The CDR3 sequence is 15 residues long. The ends lost 6 bases at V and 4 bases at J; junction bases unmatched: 9. Germline CDR1 LNHDA, CDR2 SQIVND (reference sequence). CDR3 loop: CASRRGQARNQPQHF. CDR3 bases: TGTGCCAGTAGACGAGGACAGGCGAGGAATCAGCCCCAGCATTTT.

The chain uses TRBV15 and TRBJ1-2; the D gene is possibly TRBD1 (5 bases). The germline V gene encodes CDR1 LNHNV and CDR2 YYDKDF (reference sequence). The V and J ends lost 5 bases and 2 bases respectively, with 9 bases between them. The CDR3 has 13 amino acids. The CDR3 nucleotides read TGTGCCACCAGCCGGGGGACGAACTATGGCTACACCTTC. It translates to CATSRGTNYGYTF.

The chain links TRBV7-9 to TRBJ1-4; 7 nucleotides align to TRBD1. With V trimmed by 4 bases and J by 3 bases, 5 bases remained unmatched. Germline-derived CDR1 and CDR2 are SEHNR and FQNEAQ (reference sequence). The CDR3 extends over 15 amino acids. The CDR3 here is CASSYPGTANEKLFF. Here the CDR3 DNA reads TGTGCCAGCAGCTACCCCGGGACAGCTAATGAAAAACTGTTTTTT.

This clone has more than one count but fewer than ten. V is TRBV7-9 and J is TRBJ2-1, with 8 bases fitting TRBD1. CDR1 is SEHNR, CDR2 FQNEAQ, per germline (reference sequence). Germline trimming cut 7 bases from V and 2 bases from J; bases unmatched to any gene: 4. The CDR3 contains 14 residues. CDR3 DNA: TGTGCCAGCAACCCGACAGGGGCCTACAATGAGCAGTTCTTC. Encoded protein: CASNPTGAYNEQFF.